The 11 T cell receptor beta chains below were found in one sample sequenced in a study of blood T cells in healthy people across ages. Alongside a J-beta primer mix, a sample-barcoded 5' primer served in a second PCR lasting about 6 to 11 cycles. TCRdb redid the calling of the 5' RACE reads with MiXCR, one entry per CDR3 protein. The sample lists some 1.7 million distinct CDR3 sequences; roughly 30% were seen once. Sequenced: blood. These receptors came from a woman younger than 45 in good health.

This clonotype was detected only a few times. CDR3 in DNA: TGTGCCAGCAGCGCGACTAGCGGGGGTCCTAAAGAGACCCAGTACTTC. Residues: CASSATSGGPKETQYF. The chain uses TRBV6-5 and TRBJ2-5; 12 nucleotides line up with TRBD2. The CDR3 extends over 16 amino acids. Looked up from germline, CDR1 is MNHEY and CDR2 is SVGAGI. With 6 bases clipped from V and 3 bases from J, the junction kept 8 bases outside the gene matches.

For this clonotype: The junction shows a germline mismatch at one end, possibly a read error. The chain is built from TRBV29-1 and TRBJ2-3; maybe TRBD2 (6 bases). The germline CDR1 and CDR2 sequences are SQVTM and ANQGSEA. The CDR3 covers 11 residues. The CDR3 loop reads CSARGGDMQYF. CDR3 DNA: TGCAGCGCCCGAGGCGGGGATATGCAGTATTTT.

This clonotype appeared once. With a much larger clone just one base away, this may be a read error. The chain combines TRBV7-2 with TRBJ2-1, with 7 bases aligning to TRBD2. The CDR3 sequence is 16 residues long. The V and J ends lost 4 bases and 10 bases, in that order; junction bases with no gene match: 16. CDR1 and CDR2 from the germline V gene are SGHTA and FQGNSA. DNA for the CDR3: TGTGCCAGCAGCTATGGACTAGTGGGAGGAGATCGGGAGCAGTTCTTC. This sequence encodes CASSYGLVGGDREQFF.

The V call is TRBV20-1, the J call TRBJ1-1; D ambiguous. The CDR3 totals 13 residues. Per the germline V gene, CDR1 is DFQATT and CDR2 is SNEGSKA (reference sequence). Trimming stripped 3 bases from V and 0 bases from J, with 8 bases between. The CDR3 region has the DNA TGCAGTGCTAGCAACAGCATGAACACTGAAGCTTTCTTT. Its translation is CSASNSMNTEAFF.

In this sample, this clonotype turned up a few times. The chain couples TRBV6-2 or TRBV6-3 to TRBJ1-5, with a weak D call TRBD1 (6 bases). This CDR3 has 14 residues. V shed 0 bases and J shed 5 bases, with 8 bases lying between them. Germline CDR1 reads MNHEY; CDR2 reads SVGEGT. The CDR3 here is CASSYSGGHQPQHF. CDR3 coding DNA: TGTGCCAGCAGTTACTCTGGGGGGCATCAGCCCCAGCATTTT.

The genes are TRBV20-1 and TRBJ2-1; 9 bases match TRBD2. The trim removed 5 bases at V and 10 bases at J, leaving 12 bases unmatched. This CDR3 comprises 14 residues. Germline V gene data show CDR1 as DFQATT and CDR2 as SNEGSKA (reference sequence). The CDR3 here is CSARGWRGGLEQFF. CDR3 DNA: TGCAGTGCTCGCGGGTGGCGGGGGGGCCTAGAGCAGTTCTTC.

This clonotype has just a few counts. The chain joins TRBV4-3 to TRBJ2-1; D is perhaps TRBD2 (6 bases). V lost 5 bases and J lost 3, with 14 bases in between. Germline lookup yields CDR1 LGHNA and CDR2 YSLEER. This CDR3 comprises 15 residues. CDR3 nucleotides: TGCGCCAGCAGCAGGGTTGAGGGAGGCTACAATGAGCAGTTCTTC. Amino acids: CASSRVEGGYNEQFF.

This clonotype was counted only a few times. The V and J genes are TRBV14 and TRBJ2-1; D ambiguous. This CDR3 comprises 13 residues. The germline CDR1 and CDR2 sequences are SGHDN and FVKESK. Trimming took off 3 bases at V and 7 bases at J, with 10 bases between the two ends. The CDR3 DNA sequence: TGTGCCAGCAGCCAGCTGAGTTGGAATGAGCAGTTCTTC. It codes for CASSQLSWNEQFF.

Worth noting for this clonotype: A read error may produce the germline difference seen at one junction end. The rearrangement links TRBV5-1 to TRBJ2-4; 7 bases fit TRBD1. CDR3 length equals 18 residues. Looked up from germline, CDR1 is SGHRS and CDR2 is YFSETQ. CDR3 residues: CANSLAPLPTGPKNIQYF. The CDR3 DNA sequence: TGCGCCAACAGCTTGGCTCCACTACCGACAGGGCCCAAAAACATTCAGTACTTC.

This clonotype was recorded a few times. The gene calls are TRBV5-4 and TRBJ2-7; 9 nucleotides line up with TRBD1. The CDR3 runs to 17 residues. The trim removed 0 bases at V and 4 bases at J, leaving 11 bases unmatched. In germline, CDR1 is SGHNT, CDR2 YYREEE (reference sequence). The CDR3 sequence: CASSLGGLTGGSYEQYF. For the CDR3, the DNA is TGTGCCAGCAGCTTGGGAGGACTAACAGGGGGCTCATACGAGCAGTACTTC. Complete variable domain (other parts from reference TRBV5-4 and TRBJ2-7): ETGVTQSPTHLIKTRGQQVTLRCSSQSGHNTVSWYQQALGQGPQFIFQYYREEENGRGNFPPRFSGLQFPNYSSELNVNALELDDSALYLCASSLGGLTGGSYEQYFGPGTRLTVT.

A note on this clonotype: An end of the junction differs from the germline gene, which may be a read error. The gene calls are TRBV7-2 and TRBJ2-7; D possibly corresponds to TRBD2 (6 bases). Germline V gene data show CDR1 as SGHTA and CDR2 as FQGNSA. The CDR3 loop spans 14 amino acids. This chain's CDR3 is CAISLADLGNEQYF. For the CDR3, the DNA is TGTGCCATCAGCTTAGCGGATCTCGGGAATGAGCAGTACTTC.